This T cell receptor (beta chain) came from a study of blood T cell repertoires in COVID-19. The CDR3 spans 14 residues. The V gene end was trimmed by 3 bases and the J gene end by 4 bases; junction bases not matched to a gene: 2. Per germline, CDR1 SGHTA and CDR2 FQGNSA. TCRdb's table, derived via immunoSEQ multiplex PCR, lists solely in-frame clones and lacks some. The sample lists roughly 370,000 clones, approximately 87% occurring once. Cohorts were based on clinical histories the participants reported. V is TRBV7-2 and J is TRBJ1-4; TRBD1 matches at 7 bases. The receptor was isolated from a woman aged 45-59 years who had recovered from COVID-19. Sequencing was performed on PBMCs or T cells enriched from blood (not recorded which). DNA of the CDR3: TGTGCCAGCAGCTTGGGACAGAGTAATGAAAAACTGTTTTTT. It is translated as CASSLGQSNEKLFF.